This TCR beta chain was identified during a study of T-cell memory formation after mild COVID-19 (dated by TCRdb to 2020 to 2022). Notes on the research overall: TCR sequence clusters from the two donors were largely donor specific. In a couple of donors, T-cell clones that expanded and contracted after mild COVID-19 were followed by sequencing TCRalpha and TCRbeta repertoires longitudinally. Two young, previously healthy adult volunteers, one female and one male, were included in the cohort. Broader findings and caveats from the paper: The detection of some responding clones in pre-infection memory suggests that pre-existing cross-reactive memory T cells joined the SARS-CoV-2 response. Only a couple of mild cases were covered in the study, and larger cohorts including severe cases with pre-infection samples were considered necessary. SARS-CoV-2 specificity was not confirmed for the second-wave clones peaking on day 37. Contracting CD4+ clones were located mainly in the CM and EM memory subsets, whereas CD8+ clones were found to be enriched in EMRA. Balanced CD4/CD8 phenotypes were observed for clones contracting from day 15 to 85, whereas a bias towards CD4+ was observed for a second wave of clones expanding from day 15 to 37.

This clonotype has only a few counts. The specificity of this receptor is unknown. Qualities for individual bases were not recorded, and no much larger clone is one base off. Sequencing was performed on an Illumina NovaSeq 6000. cDNA libraries for TCRalpha and TCRbeta were prepared by 5'RACE using constant-segment primers, with sample barcodes and unique molecular identifiers added. RNA was extracted from every sample with Trizol reagent. Libraries were amplified in two PCR steps, with a second sample barcode and Illumina TruSeq adapters added in the second step. The libraries were sequenced on an Illumina NovaSeq using 2 x 150 bp paired-end reads. Per the original workflow: Reads were demultiplexed and collapsed into UMI-guided consensus sequences with migec v1.2.7. Using mixcr v2.1.11, UMI consensuses were aligned to TRA and TRB V and J templates and then assembled into clonotypes. A clonotype was counted as expanded or contracted only when both edgeR and NoisET called the clonotype significant, with the noise models trained on biological replicates. For edgeR calls, the cutoffs were a false discovery rate-adjusted p below 0.01 and a log2 fold-change threshold of 1. As an exploratory analysis of dynamics, PCA with hierarchical clustering was applied to max-normalized trajectories of the 1000 most abundant clonotypes. Separately sequenced CD4+ and CD8+ repertoires were used to assign the CD4 or CD8 phenotype of responding clones. The raw public data were reprocessed by TCRdb itself: fastp quality trimming at Q25, MiXCR clonotype calling, in-frame beta chains only. Rows with one shared CDR3 protein collapse into an entry with the most common genes and DNA. The V and J calls and clone size come from TCRdb's table, not from the authors' own analysis. The sample table records about 180,000 distinct CDR3 sequences; about a fifth of these occur just once. Roughly 3.8% of the sample rests with the top ten.

At the junction V is shortened by 4 bases and J by 2 bases; bases outside the gene matches: 5. The CDR3, from cysteine to phenylalanine, totals 15 residues. Only the CDR3 part of the read is kept: 45 bases, read in frame from the first base. PBMCs were isolated by Ficoll-Paque density gradient centrifugation. Here the chain combines TRBV12-3 or TRBV12-4 and TRBJ1-2; 9 junctional bases match TRBD1. Sequencing was carried out using PBMCs or a T cell subset sorted from them (not recorded which). The clonotype comes from a man between 18 and 35 years old who had mild COVID-19 (a few samples of this study predate the infection). The sample titles of this study are shuffled in the database, so cell type and time point are left out; the donor was told from shared clones. The CDR3 reads as follows: CASSYDRGGNYGYTF. The DNA is as follows: TGTGCCAGCAGTTACGACAGGGGGGGAAACTATGGCTACACCTTC.